This T cell receptor (beta chain) was identified during a study of human T cells and chemical hapten exposure. CDR3 length equals 14 residues. Looked up from germline, CDR1 is LGHDT and CDR2 is YNNKEL (reference sequence). The V end was cut by 6 bases, the J end by 0 bases, with 8 bases between. Specified time point: patch test 1, 2 weeks after DPC sensitization. As to treatment: therapeutic diphenylcyclopropenone sensitization with weekly scalp DPC. TCRdb redid the calling of the RACE reads with MiXCR, one entry per CDR3 protein. The profile shows some 200,000 distinct CDR3 sequences, 20% to 25% of them singletons.

The sequences come from whole blood, collected in connection with sensitization to the hapten diphenylcyclopropenone (DPC). This receptor was taken from a woman between 50 and 59 years old with alopecia areata. Some clones in this sample may be carry-over from other donors' samples. The chain joins TRBV3-1 to TRBJ2-2, with D hard to call. CDR3 nucleotides: TGTGCCAGCAGAGCCGGGCCGAACACCGGGGAGCTGTTTTTT. The encoded protein is CASRAGPNTGELFF.